The 25 T cell receptor beta chains listed next were all sequenced from one sample in a study of T cell repertoires in cytomegalovirus infection. TCRdb reprocessed the reads with MiXCR, giving one entry per CDR3 protein. The sample records 150,000 to 200,000 distinct CDR3 sequences, roughly an eighth being singletons. Sequences were obtained from PBMCs. The origin of the receptors is a human donor in good health (CMV status not recorded). Some clones in this sample may be carry-over from other donors' samples.

This clonotype has a count of ten or more. The V and J genes are TRBV10-3 and TRBJ1-1; D call uncertain. The CDR3 runs 14 residues. The V gene's germline CDR1 is ENHRY and CDR2 SYGVKD. Trimming left V 4 bases short and J 2 bases short, with 11 bases between. The CDR3 region has the DNA TGTGCCATCAGTGGGAGGGCCCCCAACACTGAAGCTTTCTTT. Amino acid sequence: CAISGRAPNTEAFF.

The CDR3 protein is CASTGPSGVAFF. In DNA, the CDR3 is TGTGCCAGTACCGGGCCTTCAGGCGTAGCTTTCTTT. The rearrangement uses TRBV25-1 and TRBJ1-1; D uncertain. CDR1 is MGHDK and CDR2 is SYGVNS in the germline V gene. Trimming removed 9 bases at V and 10 bases at J, with 18 bases between. This CDR3 spans 12 amino acids.

This clonotype was seen only a few times. This chain uses TRBV11-2 with TRBJ2-3; D unclear. CDR1 and CDR2 from the germline V gene are SGHAT and FQNNGV. This CDR3 is built from 16 residues. Trimming left V 1 base short and J 0 bases short, with 11 bases between. The CDR3 region is CASSLVLGFSTDTQYF. DNA for the CDR3: TGTGCCAGCAGCTTAGTCCTGGGGTTTAGCACAGATACGCAGTATTTT.

This clonotype was detected a few times. CDR3 sequence reads: CSVGDKRNYGYTF. The CDR3 DNA reads TGCAGCGTTGGGGACAAGAGAAACTATGGCTACACCTTC. V usage is TRBV29-1 and J usage is TRBJ1-2; tentative D call: TRBD1 (6 bases). With 4 bases removed from V and 2 bases from J, the gap between germline ends came to 11 bases. The CDR3 is 13 residues long. From germline, CDR1 is SQVTM and CDR2 ANQGSEA.

This clonotype was detected only a few times. The rearrangement joins TRBV29-1 to TRBJ1-2, with TRBD1 as a possible D gene (6 bases). Germline V gene sequence: CDR1 SQVTM, CDR2 ANQGSEA. Deletions cut 7 bases from V and 4 bases from J, with 28 bases between. The CDR3 runs to 17 residues. This CDR3 is CSAEVNRAVSDGYGYTF. As DNA, the CDR3 is TGCAGCGCCGAGGTCAACAGGGCTGTCAGCGATGGCTATGGCTACACCTTC.

Only a few counts were recorded for this clonotype. V and J are TRBV19 and TRBJ2-1; 7 nucleotides align to TRBD2. This CDR3 region has 14 residues. J was trimmed by 15 bases and V by 5 bases; bases with no gene match: 16. The V gene's germline CDR1 is LNHDA and CDR2 SQIVND (reference sequence). In DNA form, the CDR3 reads TGTGCCAGTAGTCCCAGAGACAGCGGGACCCCGGGGTTCTTC. Translating it yields CASSPRDSGTPGFF.

This clonotype was counted between two and nine times. The chain has TRBV18 and TRBJ1-5, with D perhaps matching TRBD1 (5 bases). CDR3 length equals 17 residues. Per the germline V gene, CDR1 is KGHSH and CDR2 is LQKENI. Trimming removed 2 bases from V and 5 bases from J, with 19 bases in between. The CDR3: CASSPSLARPRDQPQHF. CDR3 nucleotide sequence: TGTGCCAGCTCACCATCATTGGCCAGACCCAGGGATCAGCCCCAGCATTTT. The full variable domain, in which reference TRBV18 and TRBJ1-5 provide the parts outside the CDR3, is NAGVMQNPRHLVRRRGQEARLRCSPMKGHSHVYWYRQLPEEGLKFMVYLQKENIIDESGMPKERFSAEFPKEGPSILRIQQVVRGDSAAYFCASSPSLARPRDQPQHFGDGTRLSIL.

The chain has TRBV27 and TRBJ2-7; D remains ambiguous. Germline V gives CDR1 MNHEY, CDR2 SMNVEV (reference sequence). V lost 0 bases and J lost 1, with 10 bases in between. The CDR3 length is 15 residues. CDR3 in amino acids: CASSLSESVSYEQYF. Here the CDR3 DNA reads TGTGCCAGCAGTTTATCGGAGTCAGTTTCCTACGAGCAGTACTTC.

CDR3 sequence reads: CAWSVPLGNEQYF. DNA for the CDR3: TGTGCCTGGAGTGTACCCCTGGGTAACGAGCAGTACTTC. V gene TRBV30 combines with J gene TRBJ2-7; D is undetermined. Deletions cut 0 bases from V and 5 bases from J, with 11 bases between. Looked up from germline, CDR1 is GTSNPN and CDR2 is SVGIG (reference sequence). The CDR3 consists of 13 residues.

This clonotype was seen only once. The CDR3 reads CASSFTGTNQPQHF. CDR3 coding DNA: TGTGCCAGCAGCTTCACAGGGACCAATCAGCCCCAGCATTTT. This chain links TRBV5-6 with TRBJ1-5; TRBD1 might be the D (6 bases). The CDR3 covers 14 residues. Germline values: CDR1 SGHDT, CDR2 YYEEEE. Trimming left V 2 bases short and J 3 bases short, with 9 bases between.

The chain combines TRBV7-6 with TRBJ1-1; TRBD1 matches at 11 bases. The germline V gene encodes CDR1 SGHVS and CDR2 FNYEAQ. The CDR3 spans 13 residues. V was pared by 8 bases and J by 5 bases, with 4 bases of the junction left unmatched. The CDR3 DNA reads as TGTGCCAGCTTTGGACAGGGGGCAACTGAAGCTTTCTTT. Its protein is CASFGQGATEAFF.

This clonotype was seen more than once but under ten times. Germline and junction disagree at one end, which may indicate a read error. The J gene is TRBJ2-1, the V gene TRBV28, with D possibly being TRBD1 (6 bases). CDR3 size: 13 residues. Germline CDR1 is MDHEN and CDR2 is SYDVKM. This CDR3 is CDSTSDRRNEQFF. The CDR3 DNA follows: TGTGACAGCACTTCGGACAGAAGGAATGAGCAGTTCTTC.

This clonotype was found many times. V gene TRBV7-8 combines with J gene TRBJ1-2, with 8 bases matching TRBD1. Germline V gene data show CDR1 as SGHVS and CDR2 as FQNEAQ. CDR3 length equals 15 residues. Trimming removed 5 bases from V and 2 bases from J; junction bases left unmatched: 7. The CDR3 nucleotides are TGTGCCAGCAGCCCCCGGACAGGGTCAAACTATGGCTACACCTTC. It encodes CASSPRTGSNYGYTF.

The rearrangement links TRBV4-2 to TRBJ2-7; D is perhaps TRBD1 (6 bases). Trimming pared 3 bases from V and 5 bases from J, leaving 14 bases between. The germline CDR1 and CDR2 sequences are LGHNA and YNFKEQ. The CDR3 is made up of 14 amino acids. CDR3 nucleotides: TGTGCCAGCAGCCAGACAGGCCTCGGGCACGAGCAGTACTTC. It codes for CASSQTGLGHEQYF.

This clonotype appeared many times. The chain couples TRBV2 to TRBJ2-6, with 7 bases identical to TRBD1. The V and J ends lost 6 bases and 4 bases, in that order; junction bases with no gene match: 9. Per germline, CDR1 SNHLY and CDR2 FYNNEI. The CDR3 loop spans 16 amino acids. In DNA, the CDR3 is TGTGCCAGCAGCGACAGGGAGAGTGCGGGGGCCAACGTCCTGACTTTC. Amino acid sequence: CASSDRESAGANVLTF.

CDR3 sequence reads: CASSLRLDRGKETQYF. The CDR3 coding sequence is TGTGCCAGCAGCCTACGCCTGGACAGGGGGAAAGAGACCCAGTACTTC. The chain is built from TRBV7-6 and TRBJ2-5; TRBD1 matches at 10 bases. This CDR3 is built from 16 residues. V was clipped by 5 bases and J by 3 bases; unmatched bases: 9. Germline-derived CDR1 and CDR2 are SGHVS and FNYEAQ. The whole variable domain, filled in from reference TRBV7-6 and TRBJ2-5, reads GAGVSQSPRYKVTKRGQDVALRCDPISGHVSLYWYRQALGQGPEFLTYFNYEAQQDKSGLPNDRFSAERPEGSISTLTIQRTEQRDSAMYRCASSLRLDRGKETQYFGPGTRLLVL.

This clonotype was recorded many times. CDR3 DNA: TGTGCCAGCAGCTCAACCTTGACCTCGAGGGATGAAAAACTGTTTTTT. This sequence encodes CASSSTLTSRDEKLFF. The V and J genes are TRBV7-2 and TRBJ1-4; D is undetermined. Germline V gives CDR1 SGHTA, CDR2 FQGNSA. The CDR3 runs 16 residues. Trimming cost V 4 bases and J 6 bases, with 18 bases left between them.

The chain uses TRBV5-1 and TRBJ2-3, with 7 bases fitting TRBD1. V was clipped by 7 bases and J by 5 bases; unmatched bases: 4. Per germline, CDR1 SGHRS and CDR2 YFSETQ. The CDR3 consists of 12 residues. The CDR3: CASGQGVDTQYF. The CDR3 nucleotides read TGCGCCAGCGGCCAGGGGGTAGATACGCAGTATTTT. Variable domain in full (rest from reference TRBV5-1 and TRBJ2-3): KAGVTQTPRYLIKTRGQQVTLSCSPISGHRSVSWYQQTPGQGLQFLFEYFSETQRNKGNFPGRFSGRQFSNSRSEMNVSTLELGDSALYLCASGQGVDTQYFGPGTRLTVL.

This clonotype was observed many times. This chain links TRBV7-8 with TRBJ1-3, with D maybe TRBD1 (5 bases). Germline loops: CDR1 SGHVS, CDR2 FQNEAQ. CDR3 size: 16 residues. Trimming took off 5 bases at V and 4 bases at J, with 18 bases between the two ends. CDR3 residues: CASSARREGLGNTIYF. DNA of the CDR3: TGTGCCAGCAGCGCTAGACGAGAGGGGCTCGGAAACACCATATATTTT.

With regard to this clonotype: It may be a read error: a sequence one base away is much more abundant. This chain joins TRBV29-1 and TRBJ2-3; 7 nucleotides match TRBD1. The germline V gene has CDR1 SQVTM and CDR2 ANQGSEA. The CDR3 runs to 12 residues. The V and J ends lost 3 bases and 4 bases, in that order; junction bases with no gene match: 1. The CDR3 here is CSVDQGADTQYF. CDR3 sequence (DNA): TGCAGCGTTGATCAGGGGGCAGATACGCAGTATTTT.

This clonotype was seen at least ten times. This chain links TRBV29-1 with TRBJ1-1, with TRBD1 matching 8 bases. Germline assignment: CDR1 SQVTM and CDR2 ANQGSEA. The CDR3 totals 13 residues. V lost 7 bases and J lost 1; bases outside the gene matches: 5. CDR3 loop: CSAVDRANTEAFF. The CDR3 DNA is TGCAGCGCTGTGGACAGGGCGAACACTGAAGCTTTCTTT. The full variable domain, its missing parts supplied by reference TRBV29-1 and TRBJ1-1, is SAVISQKPSRDICQRGTSLTIQCQVDSQVTMMFWYRQQPGQSLTLIATANQGSEATYESGFVIDKFPISRPNLTFSTLTVSNMSPEDSSIYLCSAVDRANTEAFFGQGTRLTVV.

This clonotype was seen repeatedly, ten times or more. One end of the junction varies from germline; a read error may be responsible. The chain is built from TRBV7-7 and TRBJ2-2; 7 bases agree with TRBD1. Germline loops: CDR1 SSHAT, CDR2 FNYEAQ (reference sequence). This CDR3 comprises 18 residues. The CDR3 nucleotides read TGTGCTAGCAGCCTCCTTTTCCCGACAGGGAAGAACACCGGGGAGCTGTTTTTT. Amino acids: CASSLLFPTGKNTGELFF.

The chain is built from TRBV10-3 and TRBJ1-2; maybe TRBD1 (6 bases). There are 17 residues in the CDR3. V lost 2 bases, J lost 3 bases, and 19 bases lay in between. The germline V gene encodes CDR1 ENHRY and CDR2 SYGVKD. In DNA form, the CDR3 reads TGTGCCATCAGTGAGCGGCCTAGGGGGGGGCTGGACTATGGCTACACCTTC. Translation: CAISERPRGGLDYGYTF.

This clonotype was found many times. V gene TRBV5-1 combines with J gene TRBJ2-1, with D perhaps matching TRBD1 (6 bases). In germline, CDR1 is SGHRS, CDR2 YFSETQ. The V and J ends lost 4 bases and 7 bases respectively, with 6 bases between them. The CDR3 contains 11 residues. CDR3: CASSQGNEQFF. DNA of the CDR3: TGCGCCAGCAGCCAGGGGAATGAGCAGTTCTTC.

Turning to this clonotype: Being one base from a much bigger clone, this may be a read error. The chain joins TRBV29-1 to TRBJ1-5; maybe TRBD1 (6 bases). CDR1 and CDR2 from the germline V gene are SQVTM and ANQGSEA. This CDR3 is 14 amino acids long. CDR3 nucleotides: TGCGGCGTCCGTAAGGGGGGCCGGGATCAGCCCCAGCATTTT. This translates into CGVRKGGRDQPQHF.